Following are 32 T cell receptor beta chains from one sample sequenced in a study of early T cells in non-severe SARS-CoV-2 infection. Using its own MiXCR run on the 5' RACE reads, TCRdb lists one record per CDR3 protein. The data show about 22,000 distinct CDR3 sequences, approximately 4.5% seen once. The sequencing sample was made of whole blood. The receptors originated from an adult who was a healthcare worker with PCR-confirmed SARS-CoV-2 infection or an uninfected control (not recorded which).

In its sample, this clonotype is medium-sized. The J gene is TRBJ1-1, the V gene TRBV6-5; weak D call: TRBD1 (5 bases). Germline-derived CDR1 and CDR2 are MNHEY and SVGAGI. This CDR3 contains 16 residues. V was clipped by 0 bases and J by 4 bases, with 15 bases between them. DNA for the CDR3: TGTGCCAGCAGTTACTCTTACGGGGCAATCAGCACTGAAGCTTTCTTT. Protein: CASSYSYGAISTEAFF.

This clonotype occurred many times. CDR3 amino acids: CASSRGGLFTDTQYF. CDR3 DNA sequence: TGTGCCAGCAGCCGCGGGGGACTGTTCACAGATACGCAGTATTTT. The rearrangement joins TRBV5-4 to TRBJ2-3; TRBD2 aligns across 7 bases. The V segment lost 4 bases and the J segment 2 bases; nucleotides outside the gene matches: 7. The CDR3 extends over 15 amino acids. Germline V lookup: CDR1 SGHNT, CDR2 YYREEE (reference sequence).

This clonotype came up many times. This chain joins TRBV11-2 and TRBJ2-1, with D perhaps being TRBD1 or TRBD2 (5 bases each). Germline V lookup: CDR1 SGHAT, CDR2 FQNNGV. The V and J ends lost 1 base and 6 bases respectively, with 10 bases between them. The CDR3 sequence is 14 residues long. CDR3 loop: CASSLAGTRNEQFF. The DNA of the CDR3 is TGTGCCAGCAGCTTAGCAGGGACCCGCAATGAGCAGTTCTTC.

This chain connects TRBV21-1 to TRBJ1-5. TRBV21-1 is termed a pseudogene. This CDR3 contains 13 residues. In DNA, the CDR3 is TGTGCCAGCAGCACAGATAGCAATCAGCCCCAGCATTTT. Protein: CASSTDSNQPQHF.

V gene TRBV25-1 combines with J gene TRBJ1-4; no clear D. The CDR3 has 14 amino acids. CDR1 and CDR2 from the germline V gene are MGHDK and SYGVNS. Trimming cost V 3 bases and J 2 bases, with 7 bases left between them. CDR3 bases: TGTGCCAGCAGTGACCGGGAGACTAATGAAAAACTGTTTTTT. Amino acids: CASSDRETNEKLFF.

At least ten counts were recorded for this clonotype. The rearrangement links TRBV18 to TRBJ1-4; D not certain. The ends were cut back, 2 bases at V and 0 bases at J, with 7 bases in the middle. The CDR3 runs 15 residues. The germline CDR1 and CDR2 sequences are KGHSH and LQKENI. The CDR3: CASSPASSTNEKLFF. In DNA form, the CDR3 reads TGTGCCAGCTCACCAGCTAGTTCAACTAATGAAAAACTGTTTTTT. Full variable domain (outside the CDR3, taken from reference TRBV18 and TRBJ1-4): NAGVMQNPRHLVRRRGQEARLRCSPMKGHSHVYWYRQLPEEGLKFMVYLQKENIIDESGMPKERFSAEFPKEGPSILRIQQVVRGDSAAYFCASSPASSTNEKLFFGSGTQLSVL.

This clonotype came up many times. The V and J genes are TRBV6-2 or TRBV6-3 and TRBJ1-5; unclear D gene. Germline loops: CDR1 MNHEY, CDR2 SVGEGT. CDR3 length equals 15 residues. V lost 3 bases to trimming and J lost 1 base, with 10 bases between them. For the CDR3, the DNA is TGTGCCAGCAGTTATTTACCGTCGAGCAATCAGCCCCAGCATTTT. This encodes CASSYLPSSNQPQHF.

The chain links TRBV30 to TRBJ2-7, with no clear D. V lost 4 bases and J lost 0, with 10 bases in between. The CDR3 is 13 amino acids. From germline, CDR1 is GTSNPN and CDR2 SVGIG (reference sequence). CDR3 coding DNA: TGTGCCTGGACCCCGCCGGACTCCTACGAGCAGTACTTC. It specifies CAWTPPDSYEQYF.

This clonotype was picked up a small number of times. V is TRBV12-3 or TRBV12-4 and J is TRBJ2-1, with no clear D. Trimming removed 1 base from V and 5 bases from J, with 15 bases in between. This CDR3 is 16 amino acids long. CDR3 sequence: CASSLGAGRGDNEQFF. The CDR3 DNA follows: TGTGCCAGCAGTTTAGGGGCCGGGCGTGGAGACAATGAGCAGTTCTTC.

This clonotype was recorded a few times. V and J are TRBV5-4 and TRBJ2-5, with D possibly TRBD1 on 6 matching bases. This CDR3 has 14 amino acids. The germline V and J ends were trimmed by 2 bases and 4 bases, with 12 bases remaining between them. Germline V gives CDR1 SGHNT, CDR2 YYREEE (reference sequence). Here the CDR3 reads CASSFGRGGETQYF. In DNA form, the CDR3 reads TGTGCCAGCAGCTTTGGCAGGGGTGGAGAGACCCAGTACTTC.

This clonotype appeared many times. The chain is built from TRBV30 and TRBJ2-1, with 9 positions matching TRBD1. Looked up from germline, CDR1 is GTSNPN and CDR2 is SVGIG (reference sequence). V shed 2 bases and J 4 bases; nucleotides not matched to a gene: 6. The CDR3 consists of 15 residues. CDR3 region: CAWSSRDRVYNEQFF. The CDR3 nucleotides read TGTGCCTGGAGTTCGCGGGACAGGGTGTACAATGAGCAGTTCTTC.

This clonotype was observed many times. This sequence joins TRBV6-5 and TRBJ1-1; D possibly corresponds to TRBD1 (6 bases). Per the germline V gene, CDR1 is MNHEY and CDR2 is SVGAGI. With 0 bases removed from V and 5 bases from J, the gap between germline ends came to 10 bases. The CDR3 is 14 residues long. The CDR3 spells CASSYSGGWTEAFF. The CDR3 DNA is TGTGCCAGCAGTTACTCGGGGGGCTGGACTGAAGCTTTCTTT.

This clonotype was observed at least ten times. The V call is TRBV5-1, the J call TRBJ2-3; 14 positions agree with TRBD2. Per germline, CDR1 SGHRS and CDR2 YFSETQ. J gave up 2 bases and V 4 bases, and 9 bases lay outside the gene matches. The CDR3 has 18 residues. The CDR3 loop reads CASSPKRTSGGTTDTQYF. The DNA for the CDR3 is TGCGCCAGCAGCCCGAAACGGACTAGCGGGGGGACCACAGATACGCAGTATTTT. The whole variable domain, filled in from reference TRBV5-1 and TRBJ2-3, reads KAGVTQTPRYLIKTRGQQVTLSCSPISGHRSVSWYQQTPGQGLQFLFEYFSETQRNKGNFPGRFSGRQFSNSRSEMNVSTLELGDSALYLCASSPKRTSGGTTDTQYFGPGTRLTVL.

This clonotype is medium-sized. A read error may account for a junction end that differs from germline. The chain couples TRBV7-9 to TRBJ2-7; 7 nucleotides line up with TRBD1. This CDR3 has 14 residues. CDR1 is SEHNR and CDR2 is FQNEAQ in the germline V gene (reference sequence). The CDR3 sequence is CASTLTGVNYEQYF. The CDR3 coding sequence is TGTGCCAGCACCTTAACAGGGGTTAACTACGAGCAGTACTTC.

The table lists this clonotype with many counts. The J gene is TRBJ1-5, the V gene TRBV28; D uncertain. Germline CDR1 is MDHEN and CDR2 is SYDVKM. Trimming took off 6 bases at V and 4 bases at J, with 4 bases between the two ends. The CDR3 runs to 11 residues. For the CDR3, the DNA is TGTGCCAGCAGAGGGAATCAGCCCCAGCATTTT. The encoded protein is CASRGNQPQHF.

The V call is TRBV29-1, the J call TRBJ1-4, with D maybe TRBD1 (6 bases). Trimming shortened V by 4 bases and J by 6 bases, and 18 bases separated the two germline ends. Germline-derived CDR1 and CDR2 are SQVTM and ANQGSEA. The CDR3 consists of 15 residues. The CDR3: CSVGHRGRDDEKLFF. CDR3 coding DNA: TGCAGCGTTGGGCATAGGGGGAGAGACGATGAAAAACTGTTTTTT.

There are many counts of this clonotype. The chain uses TRBV5-4 and TRBJ2-7; D is ambiguous. There are 14 residues in the CDR3. V lost 4 bases and J lost 1, with 12 bases in between. Germline CDR1 SGHNT, CDR2 YYREEE (reference sequence). The CDR3 coding sequence is TGTGCCAGCAGCCCTGACTCTTCTTCCTACGAGCAGTACTTC. Amino acids: CASSPDSSSYEQYF.

This clonotype appeared many times. The rearrangement joins TRBV29-1 to TRBJ2-3; D gene ambiguous. CDR1 SQVTM and CDR2 ANQGSEA come from the germline V gene. This CDR3 contains 17 residues. Trimming pared 2 bases from V and 0 bases from J, leaving 18 bases between. CDR3 amino acids: CSVEKAWRLRSTDTQYF. The DNA for the CDR3 is TGCAGCGTTGAAAAGGCCTGGCGCCTGAGAAGCACAGATACGCAGTATTTT.

The chain is built from TRBV25-1 and TRBJ2-1; the match to TRBD1 covers 9 bases. After removal of 5 bases from V and 7 bases from J, the junction contained 6 bases not matched to a gene. The CDR3 is made up of 14 amino acids. Germline V CDR1 and CDR2: MGHDK, SYGVNS. The CDR3 nucleotides are TGTGCCAGCAGTAGGACAGGGGATTTAAATGAGCAGTTCTTC. Its translation is CASSRTGDLNEQFF.

In its sample, this clonotype was seen many times. CDR3 region: CASSSRGSQETQYF. The CDR3, as DNA: TGTGCCAGCAGTTCCAGGGGATCCCAAGAGACCCAGTACTTC. This chain joins TRBV7-6 and TRBJ2-5; weak D call: TRBD1 (6 bases). V was cut by 6 bases and J by 1 base, with 12 bases left in between. Germline assignment: CDR1 SGHVS and CDR2 FNYEAQ. The CDR3 loop spans 14 amino acids. The whole variable domain, remainder taken from reference TRBV7-6 and TRBJ2-5, is GAGVSQSPRYKVTKRGQDVALRCDPISGHVSLYWYRQALGQGPEFLTYFNYEAQQDKSGLPNDRFSAERPEGSISTLTIQRTEQRDSAMYRCASSSRGSQETQYFGPGTRLLVL.

This clonotype has ten or more counts. The chain links TRBV20-1 to TRBJ2-7; 14 positions match TRBD2. Germline V gene sequence: CDR1 DFQATT, CDR2 SNEGSKA (reference sequence). This CDR3 has 15 residues. V shed 5 bases and J 1 base; nucleotides not matched to a gene: 4. CDR3 sequence reads: CSASGLAGASYEQYF. CDR3 DNA: TGCAGTGCTTCGGGACTAGCGGGAGCGTCCTACGAGCAGTACTTC.

On this clonotype itself: A much larger clone differs from this one at a single base, so this may be a read error. This chain connects TRBV11-2 to TRBJ2-7; D possibly uses TRBD1 or TRBD2 (5 bases each). Germline V gene lookup returns CDR1 SGHAT and CDR2 FQNNGV. Trimming stripped 1 base from V and 5 bases from J, with 12 bases between. The CDR3 totals 14 residues. CDR3 nucleotide sequence: TGTGCCAGCAGCTTAGTCCCTCAGGGAGACGAGCAGTACTTC. The encoded protein is CASSLVPQGDEQYF. Supplemented by reference TRBV11-2 and TRBJ2-7, the full variable domain reads EAGVAQSPRYKIIEKRQSVAFWCNPISGHATLYWYQQILGQGPKLLIQFQNNGVVDDSQLPKDRFSAERLKGVDSTLKIQPAKLEDSAVYLCASSLVPQGDEQYFGPGTRLTVT.

This clonotype was counted ten times or more. The chain has TRBV7-8 and TRBJ2-1, with TRBD2 matching over 13 bases. CDR3 length equals 17 residues. The J segment lost 11 bases and the V segment lost 5 bases, leaving 15 bases of the junction unmatched. Germline V lookup: CDR1 SGHVS, CDR2 FQNEAQ. CDR3 in DNA: TGTGCCAGCAGCCCAGGAACTATGACTAGCGGGGGGAGTAAGCAGTTCTTC. This gives the protein CASSPGTMTSGGSKQFF.

The CDR3 protein is CASSGRHDLAKNIQYF. CDR3 nucleotides: TGTGCCAGCAGCGGTCGACATGACCTAGCCAAAAACATTCAGTACTTC. The chain has TRBV9 and TRBJ2-4; D unclear. From germline, CDR1 is SGDLS and CDR2 YYNGEE. V lost 3 bases and J lost 0, with 13 bases in between. The CDR3 spans 16 residues. Full variable domain (rest looked up from reference TRBV9 and TRBJ2-4): DSGVTQTPKHLITATGQRVTLRCSPRSGDLSVYWYQQSLDQGLQFLIQYYNGEERAKGNILERFSAQQFPDLHSELNLSSLELGDSALYFCASSGRHDLAKNIQYFGAGTRLSVL.

Sample share makes this clonotype medium-sized. The chain uses TRBV19 and TRBJ2-2; D call uncertain. The CDR3 runs to 13 residues. The V and J ends lost 7 bases and 6 bases respectively, with 12 bases between them. Per the germline V gene, CDR1 is LNHDA and CDR2 is SQIVND (reference sequence). The CDR3 spells CASKSTSSGELFF. CDR3 DNA sequence: TGTGCCAGTAAGAGTACGTCGTCCGGGGAGCTGTTTTTT.

This clonotype has ten or more counts. The chain links TRBV6-6 to TRBJ2-3; D is unresolved. V was trimmed by 1 base and J by 0 bases, leaving 5 bases between them. The CDR3 consists of 14 residues. Germline V gene data show CDR1 as MNHNY and CDR2 as SVGAGI (reference sequence). The chain's CDR3 is CASSYLGSTDTQYF. CDR3 in DNA: TGTGCCAGCAGTTACTTGGGGAGCACAGATACGCAGTATTTT.

This clonotype was detected many times. The rearrangement uses TRBV29-1 and TRBJ1-5, with D perhaps TRBD1 (5 bases). The germline CDR1 and CDR2 sequences are SQVTM and ANQGSEA. Deletions cut 6 bases from V and 5 bases from J, with 11 bases between. This CDR3 has 12 amino acids. CDR3 amino acids: CSVQTRDQPQHF. In DNA form, the CDR3 reads TGCAGCGTCCAGACCAGGGATCAGCCCCAGCATTTT.

This clonotype was picked up many times. This rearrangement joins TRBV30 to TRBJ1-6; 8 bases line up with TRBD1. After removal of 5 bases from V and 8 bases from J, the junction contained 5 bases not matched to a gene. The CDR3 length is 13 residues. Germline lookup yields CDR1 GTSNPN and CDR2 SVGIG (reference sequence). The CDR3 region is CAWAGQGHSPLHF. Here the CDR3 DNA reads TGTGCCTGGGCAGGACAGGGCCATTCACCCCTCCACTTT. Filled out from reference TRBV30 and TRBJ1-6, the complete variable domain reads SQTIHQWPATLVQPVGSPLSLECTVEGTSNPNLYWYRQAAGRGLQLLFYSVGIGQISSEVPQNLSASRPQDRQFILSSKKLLLSDSGFYLCAWAGQGHSPLHFGNGTRLTVT.

V usage is TRBV6-1 and J usage is TRBJ2-5; no clear D. The CDR3 extends over 13 amino acids. Trimming took 4 bases from V and 3 from J, leaving 9 bases between them. Per germline, CDR1 MNHNS and CDR2 SASEGT. The CDR3 coding sequence is TGTGCCAGCAGTGTCTGGTCTAAAGAGACCCAGTACTTC. Protein product: CASSVWSKETQYF.

This clonotype was detected ten times or more. The chain employs TRBV7-2 and TRBJ2-7, with 8 bases that match TRBD2. From germline, CDR1 is SGHTA and CDR2 FQGNSA. This CDR3 has 16 residues. The J segment lost 2 bases and the V segment lost 7 bases, leaving 13 bases of the junction unmatched. The CDR3 sequence: CASNKRSGGLTYEQYF. DNA of the CDR3: TGTGCCAGCAACAAACGAAGCGGGGGCCTCACCTACGAGCAGTACTTC.

This clonotype has a count of ten or more. V usage is TRBV4-3 and J usage is TRBJ2-1; no reliable D call. The CDR3 is 14 amino acids. Trimming took off 6 bases at V and 1 base at J, with 10 bases between the two ends. CDR1 is LGHNA and CDR2 is YSLEER in the germline V gene. CDR3 sequence reads: CASRQLGSYNEQFF. The CDR3 nucleotides read TGCGCCAGCAGGCAGCTGGGTTCCTACAATGAGCAGTTCTTC.

In its sample, this clonotype was seen many times. The junction departs from germline at one end; a sequencing error may be responsible. V usage is TRBV7-2 and J usage is TRBJ1-4; D might be TRBD1 (6 bases). Germline lookup yields CDR1 SGHTA and CDR2 FQGNSA. This CDR3 is built from 17 residues. CDR3 amino acids: CASSIATDSQTNEKLFF. The DNA of the CDR3 is TGTGCCAGCAGCATAGCGACGGACAGCCAAACTAATGAAAAACTGTTTTTT.